This T cell receptor beta chain was identified during a study of T cell repertoires in cytomegalovirus infection. As for the study in general: Signatures in public TCR beta sequences pointed to both CMV infection and matching HLA type.

TCRdb re-called the reads through MiXCR, storing one row per CDR3 protein. The sample includes 150,000 to 200,000 distinct CDR3 sequences, under 30% of them seen just once. The trim removed 5 bases at V and 7 bases at J, leaving 9 bases unmatched. This CDR3 is 15 amino acids long. In germline, CDR1 is DFQATT, CDR2 SNEGSKA (reference sequence). Sequencing input: PBMCs. The clonotype comes from a human donor in good health (CMV status not recorded). Some clones in this sample may be carry-over from other donors' samples. This chain links TRBV20-1 with TRBJ1-6; 9 nucleotides line up with TRBD1. CDR3 sequence (DNA): TGCAGTGCTCCATTAAGGACAGGGGAAAATTCACCCCTCCACTTT. Protein: CSAPLRTGENSPLHF.